This T cell receptor beta chain is drawn from a study of identical twins. The study, taken as a whole, reports: It was cross-sectional statistical analysis, not following the same donors, that the conclusions relied on. When twins shared out-of-frame alpha sequences, those sequences had excess low generation probability.

The germline gives CDR1 LGHNA, CDR2 YSLEER. Trimming took 3 bases from V and 10 from J, leaving 16 bases between them. The CDR3 sequence is 14 residues long. This clonotype was counted a few times. Its matching antigen is unknown. Unique molecular identifiers were present on cDNA, and template switching added a universal primer site. MiXCR, applied by TCRdb to the 5' RACE reads, yields one record per CDR3 protein. The sample lists 550,000 to 700,000 distinct CDR3 sequences, 21% occurring once. These data were also reused for a study on T cells expressing NK-cell markers. In that study: Among the eight sequenced donors, seven tested HCMV-seropositive and one tested seronegative.

V is TRBV4-3 and J is TRBJ2-1; D tentatively fits TRBD1 or TRBD2 (6 bases each). Sequencing input: PBMCs. This clonotype was sampled from a young woman in good health. The DNA for the CDR3 is TGCGCCAGCAGCCACCTTGGGGGGACAACGGAGCAGTTCTTC. This gives the protein CASSHLGGTTEQFF.